The T cell receptor beta chain under discussion was sequenced for a study of cytomegalovirus exposure and HLA in healthy donors. Remarks on this clone: As yet, its antigen is unknown.

Study-level findings and limits: A later analysis found common viral pathogens apparently linked to several of the most significant clusters. There were some public TCRs occurring in many donors, but most TCR sequences were rare. Analysis was carried out at a later point, and it linked a missense DCLRE1C variant to TCR beta V- and J-gene trimming.

The primer mix had 60 Vbeta and 13 Jbeta primers. Here immunoSEQ multiplex PCR was the method, and the copy in TCRdb shows in-frame clones only, minus some. The table shows around 200,000 clones, with roughly 79% occurring only once. This TCR was sampled from a man aged 18 to 35 in good health and CMV-seronegative. Sequences were obtained from PBMCs.

CDR3 region: CASVYGTGVSNQPQHF. In nucleotides, the CDR3 is TGTGCTAGTGTCTACGGGACAGGGGTTAGCAATCAGCCCCAGCATTTT. This chain connects TRBV12-5 to TRBJ1-5, with 10 bases identical to TRBD1. The CDR3 sequence is 16 residues long. In germline, CDR1 is LGHNT, CDR2 FRNRAP. Trimming at V came to 7 bases and at J to 0 bases, leaving 6 bases not matched to a gene.